This T cell receptor beta chain was recovered during a study of shared clonotypes between healthy human individuals. Notes on the study in general: There were few donors, and this limited the genetic and exposure-history diversity represented.

The study ran the assay at deep level. Unsorted PBMC DNA underwent sequencing on ten immunoSEQ deep assay plates. Using immunoSEQ multiplex PCR, the repertoire was profiled, and TCRdb retains in-frame clones only, with some absent. This table has 400,000 to 500,000 clones, 79% appearing once. The CDR3 contains 14 residues. With 0 bases removed from V and 8 bases from J, the gap between germline ends came to 11 bases. Donors comprised only Caucasian adults living in Nashville, Tennessee. This clone turned up a few times. Its target is not known. Sequences were obtained from PBMCs. The chain joins TRBV23-1 to TRBJ1-5; D perhaps matches TRBD1 (5 bases). TRBV23-1 counts as an open reading frame of uncertain function. The origin of this receptor is a woman aged 40-49 years in good health. Some clones in this sample may be carry-over from other donors' samples. DNA of the CDR3: TGCGCCAGCAGTCAATCTAGTAGGGGTAAGCCCCAGCATTTT. It translates to CASSQSSRGKPQHF.